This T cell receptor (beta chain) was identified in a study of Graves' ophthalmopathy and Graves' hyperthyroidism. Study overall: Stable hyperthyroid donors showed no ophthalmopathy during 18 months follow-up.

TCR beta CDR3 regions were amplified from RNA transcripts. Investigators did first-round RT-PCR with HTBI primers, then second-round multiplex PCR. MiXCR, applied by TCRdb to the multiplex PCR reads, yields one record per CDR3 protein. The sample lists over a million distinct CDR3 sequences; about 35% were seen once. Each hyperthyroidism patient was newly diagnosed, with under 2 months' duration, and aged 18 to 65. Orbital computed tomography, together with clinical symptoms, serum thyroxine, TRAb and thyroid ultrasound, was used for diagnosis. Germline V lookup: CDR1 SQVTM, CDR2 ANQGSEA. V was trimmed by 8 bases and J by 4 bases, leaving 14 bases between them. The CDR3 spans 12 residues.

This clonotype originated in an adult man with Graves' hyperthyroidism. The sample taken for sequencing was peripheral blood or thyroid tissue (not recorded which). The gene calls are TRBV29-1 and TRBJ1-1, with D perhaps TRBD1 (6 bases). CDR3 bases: TGCAGCTTCTCTAGGGGGGGCACTGAAGCTTTCTTT. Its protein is CSFSRGGTEAFF.